This T cell receptor beta chain is drawn from a study of T cells in Graves' hyperthyroidism and ophthalmopathy. V lost 2 bases and J 0 bases, leaving 7 bases between the germline ends. From germline, CDR1 is LGHNA and CDR2 YNFKEQ. CDR3 length: 14 amino acids. TCR beta CDR3 sequences were amplified from RNA transcripts. TCR CDR3 underwent first-round RT-PCR with the HTBI primer set. Using its own MiXCR run on the multiplex PCR reads, TCRdb lists one record per CDR3 protein. The sample shows about 290,000 distinct CDR3 sequences, approximately 15% of them seen only once. Study findings and constraints: Most expanded thyroid clonotypes above 0.001 recurred in blood.

If no ophthalmopathy progression occurred within 18 months, Graves' hyperthyroidism was stable. The patients, who ranged from 18 to 65 in age, presented with newly diagnosed hyperthyroidism lasting under 2 months. Isolation of PBMCs was performed on 8.5 to 10 ml fresh peripheral blood. Note on this clonotype: The antigen remains unidentified.

Sequenced sample: blood. This TCR was recovered from a woman in her 40s with Graves' hyperthyroidism. The V call is TRBV4-2, the J call TRBJ2-5; no clear D gene. The CDR3 region has the DNA TGTGCCAGCAGCCAATTCACGTACCAAGAGACCCAGTACTTC. This sequence encodes CASSQFTYQETQYF.